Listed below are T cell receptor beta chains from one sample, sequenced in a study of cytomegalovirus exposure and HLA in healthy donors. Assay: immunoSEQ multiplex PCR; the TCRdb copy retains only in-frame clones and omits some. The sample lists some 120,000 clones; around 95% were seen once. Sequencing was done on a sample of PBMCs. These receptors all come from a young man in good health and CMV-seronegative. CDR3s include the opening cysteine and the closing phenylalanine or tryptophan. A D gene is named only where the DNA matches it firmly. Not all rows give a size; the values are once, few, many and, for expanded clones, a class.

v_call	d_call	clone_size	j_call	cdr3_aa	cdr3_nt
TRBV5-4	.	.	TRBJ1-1	CASSLEGGPTEAFF	TGTGCCAGCAGCTTGGAAGGGGGACCCACTGAAGCTTTCTTT
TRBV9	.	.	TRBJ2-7	CASSAGGRVTYEQYF	TGTGCCAGCAGCGCTGGAGGGCGGGTTACCTACGAGCAGTACTTC
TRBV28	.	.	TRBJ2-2	CASIGRRYTGELFF	TGTGCCAGCATCGGGAGACGGTACACCGGGGAGCTGTTTTTT
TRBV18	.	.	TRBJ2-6	CASSPEVSGANVLTF	TGTGCCAGCTCACCAGAGGTCTCTGGGGCCAACGTCCTGACTTTC
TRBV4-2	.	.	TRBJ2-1	CASSRPTRARDNEQFF	TGTGCCAGCAGCCGCCCCACAAGGGCGCGGGACAATGAGCAGTTCTTC
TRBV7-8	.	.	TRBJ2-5	CASSEPQEGSPDF	TGTGCCAGCAGCGAACCGCAGGAAGGTTCTCCGGACTTC
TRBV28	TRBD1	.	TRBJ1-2	CASSSYRGASHYGYTF	TGTGCCAGCAGTTCCTACAGGGGGGCGTCGCACTATGGCTACACCTTC
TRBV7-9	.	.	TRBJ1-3	CASSLSLSSGNTIYF	TGTGCCAGCAGCTTATCTCTGAGCTCTGGAAACACCATATATTTT
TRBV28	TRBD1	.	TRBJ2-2	CASSLLGFGTDNTGELFF	TGTGCCAGCAGTTTATTAGGCTTCGGGACAGACAACACCGGGGAGCTGTTTTTT
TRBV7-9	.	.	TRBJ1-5	CASSLGTHFLQPQHF	TGTGCCAGCAGCTTAGGGACTCACTTCCTGCAGCCCCAGCATTTT
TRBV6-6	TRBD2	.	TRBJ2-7	CASTQGSGSFEQYF	TGTGCCAGCACTCAAGGTAGCGGGAGCTTCGAGCAGTACTTC
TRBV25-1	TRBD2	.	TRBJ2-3	CASSELGSGRKDTQYF	TGTGCCAGCAGTGAATTAGGTAGCGGGAGGAAAGATACGCAGTATTTT
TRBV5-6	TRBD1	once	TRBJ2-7	CASSATGGDRDEQYF	TGTGCCAGCAGCGCGACAGGGGGTGATCGCGACGAGCAGTACTTC
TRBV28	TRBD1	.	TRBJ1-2	CASSSGTGGFFYGYTF	TGTGCCAGCAGTTCCGGGACAGGGGGCTTTTTCTATGGCTACACCTTC
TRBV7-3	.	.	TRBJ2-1	CASSSKTSGALDEQFF	TGTGCCAGCAGCTCCAAGACTAGTGGAGCTTTGGATGAGCAGTTCTTC
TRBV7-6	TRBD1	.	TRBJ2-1	CASSSRDRGVYEQFF	TGTGCCAGCAGCTCTCGAGACAGGGGGGTGTATGAGCAGTTCTTC
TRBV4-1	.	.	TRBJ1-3	CASSHPGGGNTIYF	TGCGCCAGCAGCCACCCCGGCGGGGGAAACACCATATATTTT